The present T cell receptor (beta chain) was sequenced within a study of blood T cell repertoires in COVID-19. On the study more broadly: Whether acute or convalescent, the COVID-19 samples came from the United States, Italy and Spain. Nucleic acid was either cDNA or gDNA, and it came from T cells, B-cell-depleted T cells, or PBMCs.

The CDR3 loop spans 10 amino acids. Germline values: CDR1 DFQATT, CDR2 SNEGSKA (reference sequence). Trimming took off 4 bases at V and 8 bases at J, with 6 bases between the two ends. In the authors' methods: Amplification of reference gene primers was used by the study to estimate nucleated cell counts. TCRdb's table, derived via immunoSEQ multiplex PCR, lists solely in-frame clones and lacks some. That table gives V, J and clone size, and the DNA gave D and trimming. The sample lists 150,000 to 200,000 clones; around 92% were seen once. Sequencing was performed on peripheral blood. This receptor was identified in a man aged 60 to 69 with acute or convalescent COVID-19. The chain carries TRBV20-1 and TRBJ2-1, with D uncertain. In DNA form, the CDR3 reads TGCAGTGCTACCGGAGATGAGCAGTTCTTC. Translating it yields CSATGDEQFF.